This T cell receptor beta chain was sequenced during a study of vaccination and CD4 T cells after COVID-19. Study background: Post-COVID draws followed diagnosis by a median about 100 days (range 35 to 161).

This clonotype was observed a handful of times. The antigen is not known. Described treatment: roughly ten-day PBMC culture with coronavirus spike peptide pools or control peptides (ViraFEST assay). The Oncomine TCR Beta short-read assay was applied to DNA of cultured CD4+ T cells. MiXCR, run by TCRdb on the PCR reads, gives a single entry per CDR3 protein. The table lists about 20,000 distinct CDR3 sequences, roughly 70% of them singletons. Source material: CD4+ T cells from blood, cultured in vitro. The receptor's source is a human donor who had recovered from COVID-19.

Here the CDR3 reads CASSSQGQISNQPQHF. The CDR3 region has the DNA TGTGCCAGCAGCTCTCAGGGACAAATAAGCAATCAGCCCCAGCATTTT. This rearrangement joins TRBV7-2 to TRBJ1-5; TRBD1 might be the D (6 bases). The germline V gene has CDR1 SGHTA and CDR2 FQGNSA. V was cut by 4 bases and J by 1 base, with 14 bases left in between. The CDR3 totals 16 residues. Filled out from reference TRBV7-2 and TRBJ1-5, the complete variable domain reads GAGVSQSPSNKVTEKGKDVELRCDPISGHTALYWYRQSLGQGLEFLIYFQGNSAPDKSGLPSDRFSAERTGGSVSTLTIQRTQQEDSAVYLCASSSQGQISNQPQHFGDGTRLSIL.